This is a list of T cell receptor beta chains from one sample in a study of T cells in localized non-small cell lung cancer. Sequenced by immunoSEQ multiplex PCR; TCRdb stores in-frame clones only, minus some. In the table there are roughly 34,000 clones, roughly 90% of which are singletons. The specimen comprised peripheral blood mononuclear cells, sampled before any cancer treatment. All receptors derive from a man aged 40 to 69 with stage III lung adenocarcinoma. The CDR3 runs from the conserved cysteine through the conserved F or W. D genes are given only for firm matches. Clone size, where shown, is once, few, many, or a class for clones that have expanded.

CDR3 DNA	CDR3 protein	D gene	J gene	V gene	clone size
TGTGCCAGCAGCCCCACAGGGGGCAGCTATTACCAAGAGACCCAGTACTTC	CASSPTGGSYYQETQYF	TRBD1	TRBJ2-5	TRBV7-9	-
TGTGCCAGCAGCTTAGTCCGGGGAGGCTCTGGAAACACCATATATTTT	CASSLVRGGSGNTIYF	-	TRBJ1-3	TRBV7-9	-
TGTGCCAGCAGCTTGGTTGGCAGCGAGCAGTACTTC	CASSLVGSEQYF	-	TRBJ2-7	TRBV5-4	-
TGTGCCAGTAGCACTAGCGGGGGGGCTGAGACCCAGTACTTC	CASSTSGGAETQYF	TRBD2	TRBJ2-5	TRBV19	-
TGTGCCAGCTCACCAGACAGGAAGAACACTGAAGCTTTCTTT	CASSPDRKNTEAFF	-	TRBJ1-1	TRBV18	-
TGTGCCAGCAGCTTAACCACTAGCGGGGGGGGCGGGACAGATACGCAGTATTTT	CASSLTTSGGGGTDTQYF	TRBD2	TRBJ2-3	TRBV7-9	-
TGTGCCAGCAGCCCCCTAGCGGGGGGGATCACAGATACGCAGTATTTT	CASSPLAGGITDTQYF	TRBD2	TRBJ2-3	TRBV14	-
TGTGCCAGCAGCTTCTCCGGGACGAATGAAAAACTGTTTTTT	CASSFSGTNEKLFF	-	TRBJ1-4	TRBV7-9	-
TGTGCCAGCAGCCCCGGGACTAGCCGAACCTACGAGCAGTACTTC	CASSPGTSRTYEQYF	TRBD2	TRBJ2-7	TRBV28	once
TGTGCCAGCCGACTGACAGGAGGCTTCGACGAGCAGTACTTC	CASRLTGGFDEQYF	-	TRBJ2-7	TRBV28	-
TGTGCCAGCAGCTATGGGCGGCACACAGATACGCAGTATTTT	CASSYGRHTDTQYF	-	TRBJ2-3	TRBV5-6	-